Sequencing of this TCR beta chain was carried out in a study of T cell repertoires in cytomegalovirus infection. TCRdb re-called the reads through MiXCR, storing one row per CDR3 protein. The sample includes about 770,000 distinct CDR3 sequences, under 35% seen only once; the top ten take roughly 13%. A remark on this clonotype: Antigen specificity is unknown.

Unmatched junction bases numbered 4, after V lost 4 bases and J lost 4 bases. Germline V CDR1 and CDR2: SGHVS, FQNEAQ. The CDR3 sequence is 14 residues long. The genes are TRBV7-8 and TRBJ2-7, with 10 bases lining up with TRBD1. The sequence derives from a human donor in good health (CMV status not recorded). Some clones in this sample may be carry-over from other donors' samples. Sample: cultured CD8+ T cells from PBMCs, taken from culture after CMV antigen stimulation. The CDR3 region has the DNA TGTGCCAGCAGCTGGGGACAGGGGATTTACGAGCAGTACTTC. Translating it yields CASSWGQGIYEQYF.